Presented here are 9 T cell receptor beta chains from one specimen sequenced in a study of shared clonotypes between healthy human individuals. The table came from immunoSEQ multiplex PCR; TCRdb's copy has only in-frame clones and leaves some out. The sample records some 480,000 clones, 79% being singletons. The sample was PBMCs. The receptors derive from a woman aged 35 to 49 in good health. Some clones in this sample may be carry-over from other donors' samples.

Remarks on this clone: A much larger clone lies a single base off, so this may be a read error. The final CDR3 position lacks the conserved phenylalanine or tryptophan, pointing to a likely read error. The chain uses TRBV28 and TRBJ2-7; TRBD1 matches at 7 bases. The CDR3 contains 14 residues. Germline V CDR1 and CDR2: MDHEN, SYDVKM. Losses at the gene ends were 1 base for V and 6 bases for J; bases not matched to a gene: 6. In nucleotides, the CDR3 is TGTGCCAGCAGTTTATCAGACAGGGTAAGCGAGCAGTACTCC. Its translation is CASSLSDRVSEQYS.

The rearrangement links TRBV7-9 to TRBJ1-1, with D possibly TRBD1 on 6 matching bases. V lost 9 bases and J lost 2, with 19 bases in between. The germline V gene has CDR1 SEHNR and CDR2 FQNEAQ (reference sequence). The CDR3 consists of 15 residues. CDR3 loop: CASTPPGTTNTEAFF. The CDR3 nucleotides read TGTGCCAGTACCCCTCCGGGGACAACAAACACTGAAGCTTTCTTT.

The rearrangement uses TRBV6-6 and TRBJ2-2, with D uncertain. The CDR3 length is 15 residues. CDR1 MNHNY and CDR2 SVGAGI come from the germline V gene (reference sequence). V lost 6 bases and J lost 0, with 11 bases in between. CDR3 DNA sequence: TGTGCCAGCAGCCCCTCATTACCGAACACCGGGGAGCTGTTTTTT. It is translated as CASSPSLPNTGELFF.

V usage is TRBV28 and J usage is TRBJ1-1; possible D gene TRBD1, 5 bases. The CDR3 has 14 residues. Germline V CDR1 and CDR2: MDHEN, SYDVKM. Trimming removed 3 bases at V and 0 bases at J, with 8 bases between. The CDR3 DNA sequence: TGTGCCAGCAGTTTGGGACTGATGAACACTGAAGCTTTCTTT. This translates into CASSLGLMNTEAFF.

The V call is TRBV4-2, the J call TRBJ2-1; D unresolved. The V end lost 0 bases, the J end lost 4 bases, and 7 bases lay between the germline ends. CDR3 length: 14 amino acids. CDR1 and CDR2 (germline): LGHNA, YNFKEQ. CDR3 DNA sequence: TGTGCCAGCAGCCAAGATCCCCAGTACAATGAGCAGTTCTTC. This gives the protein CASSQDPQYNEQFF.

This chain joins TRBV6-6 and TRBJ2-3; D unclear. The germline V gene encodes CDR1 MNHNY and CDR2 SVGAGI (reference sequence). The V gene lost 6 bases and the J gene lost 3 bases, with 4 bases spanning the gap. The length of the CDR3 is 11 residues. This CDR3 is CASSQTDTQYF. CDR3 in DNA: TGTGCCAGCAGCCAGACAGATACGCAGTATTTT.

Here the CDR3 DNA reads TGTGCCAGCAGCTCCGGGACTACCGCCTACGAGCAGTACTTC. Translating gives CASSSGTTAYEQYF. This chain links TRBV5-5 with TRBJ2-7, with TRBD2 identical over 7 bases. With 3 bases clipped from V and 2 bases from J, the junction kept 5 bases outside the gene matches. The germline CDR1 and CDR2 sequences are SGHKS and YYEKEE (reference sequence). This CDR3 spans 14 amino acids.

The CDR3 DNA follows: TGTGCCAGCAGCTTGGGGGGAGGCCACTCCTACAATGAGCAGTTCTTC. This encodes CASSLGGGHSYNEQFF. This sequence joins TRBV5-4 and TRBJ2-1; tentatively, D is TRBD2 (6 bases). The germline V gene encodes CDR1 SGHNT and CDR2 YYREEE (reference sequence). This CDR3 comprises 16 residues. Trimming took off 0 bases at V and 0 bases at J, with 10 bases between the two ends. Full variable domain (missing parts from reference TRBV5-4 and TRBJ2-1): ETGVTQSPTHLIKTRGQQVTLRCSSQSGHNTVSWYQQALGQGPQFIFQYYREEENGRGNFPPRFSGLQFPNYSSELNVNALELDDSALYLCASSLGGGHSYNEQFFGPGTRLTVL.

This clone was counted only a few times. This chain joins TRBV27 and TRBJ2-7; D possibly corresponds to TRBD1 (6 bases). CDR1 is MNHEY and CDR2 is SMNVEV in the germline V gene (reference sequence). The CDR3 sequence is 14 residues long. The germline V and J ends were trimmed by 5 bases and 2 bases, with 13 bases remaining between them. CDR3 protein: CASSQGLHPYEQYF. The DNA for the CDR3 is TGTGCCAGCAGTCAGGGGCTTCATCCCTACGAGCAGTACTTC.